This T cell receptor (beta chain) emerged from a study of CD8+CD57+ T cells in acquired aplastic anemia. Researchers used genomic DNA as the template to profile TCR beta VDJ and CDR3. MiXCR, run by TCRdb on the reads, gives a single entry per CDR3 protein. The table lists 400,000 to 600,000 distinct CDR3 sequences, approximately 33% of them singletons. CDR1 and CDR2 from the germline V gene are DFQATT and SNEGSKA (reference sequence). This CDR3 spans 15 amino acids. The ends lost 4 bases at V and 0 bases at J; junction bases unmatched: 6. This clonotype was counted only a few times. Selection for sequencing was limited to patients who had shown CD8+CD57+ cell expansion by flow cytometry.

This receptor was identified in a human donor with aplastic anemia. The sample was sorted CD4+, CD8+, or CD8+CD57+ T cells (not recorded which) from PBMCs. The V and J genes are TRBV20-1 and TRBJ2-5, with 9 bases fitting TRBD1. The CDR3 nucleotides read TGCAGTGCTAATAACAGGGGGCAGTACCAAGAGACCCAGTACTTC. Protein: CSANNRGQYQETQYF.